A single sample gave rise to the 11 T cell receptor beta chains below, sequenced in a study of blood T cell repertoires in COVID-19. Method: immunoSEQ multiplex PCR; TCRdb's copy keeps in-frame clones and lacks some. The table includes around 42,000 clones, around 88% detected once. The sequencing input was peripheral blood. The receptor set was obtained from a human donor in a cohort sampled during active COVID-19.

CDR3 coding DNA: TGTGCCAGCTCTCCCCCCCGGGGTAGCACAGATACGCAGTATTTT. This codes for CASSPPRGSTDTQYF. The chain joins TRBV6-5 to TRBJ2-3; D is possibly TRBD2 (5 bases). The CDR3 is made up of 15 amino acids. Germline loops: CDR1 MNHEY, CDR2 SVGAGI. The V and J ends lost 8 bases and 0 bases respectively, with 15 bases between them.

The chain couples TRBV24-1 to TRBJ2-5, with D perhaps matching TRBD2 (6 bases). Germline CDR1 KGHDR, CDR2 SFDVKD. The V end was cut by 5 bases, the J end by 4 bases, with 19 bases between. The CDR3 totals 16 residues. CDR3 amino acids: CATSVVTGGLRETQYF. In DNA form, the CDR3 reads TGTGCCACCAGTGTCGTTACCGGGGGTTTGCGAGAGACCCAGTACTTC.

The chain links TRBV28 to TRBJ1-2, with TRBD1 identical over 7 bases. Germline V gene sequence: CDR1 MDHEN, CDR2 SYDVKM. The CDR3 runs to 11 residues. The ends lost 7 bases at V and 4 bases at J; junction bases unmatched: 0. The CDR3 DNA reads as TGTGCCAGCAACAGGGGCTATGGCTACACCTTC. The encoded protein is CASNRGYGYTF.

This sequence joins TRBV5-1 and TRBJ1-1; the match to TRBD1 covers 11 bases. This CDR3 contains 14 residues. V gave up 3 bases and J gave up 4 bases; unmatched junction bases: 2. Germline CDR1 reads SGHRS; CDR2 reads YFSETQ. The CDR3 loop reads CASSSGQGGTEAFF. CDR3 bases: TGCGCCAGCAGCTCGGGACAGGGGGGCACTGAAGCTTTCTTT.

Here the CDR3 reads CASSYSGGIAGNTIYF. For the CDR3, the DNA is TGTGCCAGCAGTTACTCGGGGGGTATCGCCGGAAACACCATATATTTT. The V gene is TRBV6-5, the J gene TRBJ1-3, with D possibly being TRBD1 (5 bases). V lost 0 bases and J lost 4, with 13 bases in between. The CDR3 spans 16 residues. Germline lookup yields CDR1 MNHEY and CDR2 SVGAGI.

This clone appeared a single time. The chain uses TRBV29-1 and TRBJ1-1, with D hard to call. Trimming left V 7 bases short and J 1 base short, with 13 bases between. The CDR3 totals 13 residues. Germline V lookup: CDR1 SQVTM, CDR2 ANQGSEA. The CDR3 DNA reads as TGCAGCGGCCAAACGACTGGGAACACTGAAGCTTTCTTT. Its translation: CSGQTTGNTEAFF.

The rearrangement uses TRBV13 and TRBJ1-2; 7 bases agree with TRBD1. This CDR3 is 16 amino acids long. Per the germline V gene, CDR1 is PRHDT and CDR2 is FYEKMQ (reference sequence). Germline trimming cut 4 bases from V and 0 bases from J; bases unmatched to any gene: 8. The CDR3 DNA reads TGTGCCAGCAGCTCCTCCGCCAGGGGGGCTAACTATGGCTACACCTTC. It specifies CASSSSARGANYGYTF.

The rearrangement links TRBV28 to TRBJ2-1; 9 positions agree with TRBD2. Germline loops: CDR1 MDHEN, CDR2 SYDVKM. The CDR3 totals 16 residues. The J segment lost 1 base and the V segment lost 5 bases, leaving 6 bases of the junction unmatched. The CDR3 nucleotides are TGTGCCAGCAGTAATAGCGGGAGTGCATCCTACAATGAGCAGTTCTTC. It yields the protein CASSNSGSASYNEQFF. Full variable domain (remainder filled in from reference TRBV28 and TRBJ2-1): DVKVTQSSRYLVKRTGEKVFLECVQDMDHENMFWYRQDPGLGLRLIYFSYDVKMKEKGDIPEGYSVSREKKERFSLILESASTNQTSMYLCASSNSGSASYNEQFFGPGTRLTVL.

V is TRBV4-2 and J is TRBJ2-7; unclear D gene. Germline loops: CDR1 LGHNA, CDR2 YNFKEQ. The V end was cut by 0 bases, the J end by 0 bases, with 6 bases between. The CDR3 spans 14 residues. CDR3 coding DNA: TGTGCCAGCAGCCAAGATGTGTACTCCTACGAGCAGTACTTC. Translated: CASSQDVYSYEQYF.

This chain uses TRBV19 with TRBJ1-3, with D perhaps TRBD1 (5 bases). The ends were cut back, 6 bases at V and 0 bases at J, with 15 bases in the middle. This CDR3 has 16 residues. Germline CDR1 is LNHDA and CDR2 is SQIVND (reference sequence). CDR3 protein: CASRDGAGASGNTIYF. Here the CDR3 DNA reads TGTGCCAGTAGAGACGGGGCGGGAGCCTCTGGAAACACCATATATTTT.

The V call is TRBV11-2, the J call TRBJ2-1; 8 nucleotides agree with TRBD1. The ends lost 5 bases at V and 0 bases at J; junction bases unmatched: 9. Germline loops: CDR1 SGHAT, CDR2 FQNNGV. The CDR3 has 17 amino acids. The CDR3, as DNA: TGTGCCAGCAGCGCGAGACAGGGGCAATTCTCCTACAATGAGCAGTTCTTC. Protein sequence: CASSARQGQFSYNEQFF.